This record looks at one TCR beta chain sequence and its context. Its antigen is currently unknown. The table came from immunoSEQ multiplex PCR; TCRdb's copy has only in-frame clones and leaves some out. Of some 100,000 clones detected, about 88% appear once; the ten largest clones hold around 0.86%. The entry originates in a study of graft-versus-host responses after intestinal transplantation. Study-wide background: Every one of the recipients received anti-thymocyte globulin induction and afterwards took tacrolimus and steroids for three to four years.

The CDR3 runs to 12 residues. Trimming removed 5 bases at V and 6 bases at J, with 12 bases between. Per germline, CDR1 SGHRS and CDR2 YFSETQ. Study-wide results and caveats: Elevated graft-versus-host to host-versus-graft clonal ratios in allografts were recorded for patients with graft-donor T cell macrochimerism. Recipient marrow showed GvH clones, some seen first in ileum or blood. Early post-transplant HvG declines were associated with peak circulating GvH clone levels.

The chain is built from TRBV5-1 and TRBJ2-7, with D maybe TRBD2 (7 bases). Specimen: unstimulated CD4+ T cells sorted from spleen or lymph node cells, collected before transplant. The clonotype was recovered from a human donor who was the organ donor for an intestinal transplant. The CDR3 loop reads CASSRGGGEQYF. CDR3 in DNA: TGCGCCAGCAGTAGGGGGGGTGGCGAGCAGTACTTC.